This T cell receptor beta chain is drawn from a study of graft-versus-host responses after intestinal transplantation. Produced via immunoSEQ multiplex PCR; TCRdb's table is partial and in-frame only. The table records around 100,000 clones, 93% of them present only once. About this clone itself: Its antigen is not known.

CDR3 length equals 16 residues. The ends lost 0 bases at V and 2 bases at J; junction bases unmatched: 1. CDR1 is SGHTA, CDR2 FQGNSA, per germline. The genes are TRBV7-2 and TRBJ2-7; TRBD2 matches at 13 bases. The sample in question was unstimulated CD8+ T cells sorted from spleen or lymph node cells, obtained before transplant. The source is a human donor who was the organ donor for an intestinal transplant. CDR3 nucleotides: TGTGCCAGCAGCTTAGCAGGGACTAGCGGGGCCTACGAGCAGTACTTC. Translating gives CASSLAGTSGAYEQYF.